Listed below are T cell receptor beta chains from one sample, sequenced in a study of blood T cell repertoires in COVID-19. Profiling relied on immunoSEQ multiplex PCR, and the TCRdb table lists in-frame clones only, not all of them. The sample holds roughly 150,000 clones, 80% to 90% seen once. Source material: peripheral blood. These TCRs come from a man aged 55 to 70 with acute or convalescent COVID-19. CDR3s include the opening cysteine and the closing phenylalanine or tryptophan. A D gene is named only where the DNA matches it firmly. Expanded clones are given a class, and other clones once, few, many or no size at all.

TRBV19	few	TRBJ1-2	NA	TGTGCCAGTAGTATCCCCGGTATCTATGGCTACACCTTC	CASSIPGIYGYTF
TRBV2	few	TRBJ2-1	NA	TGTGCCAGCACAAGAACTCCGGGACAAGGGTCCTACAATGAGCAGTTCTTC	CASTRTPGQGSYNEQFF
TRBV7-2	NA	TRBJ1-6	NA	TGTGCCAGCAGCTTAGGGGCAGGATATAATTCACCCCTCCACTTT	CASSLGAGYNSPLHF
TRBV6-1	NA	TRBJ1-5	TRBD1	TGTGCCAGCAGTGACAGGGTGAGGACAGGAAGCAATCAGCCCCAGCATTTT	CASSDRVRTGSNQPQHF
TRBV4-2	NA	TRBJ2-3	TRBD2	TGTGCCAGCAGCCAAGCCCCACTCTCTAGCGGTAGCACAGATACGCAGTATTTT	CASSQAPLSSGSTDTQYF
TRBV6-5	NA	TRBJ1-5	TRBD1	TGTGCCAGCAGACGCAGACAGGGCCCAGAGCCCCAGCATTTT	CASRRRQGPEPQHF
TRBV9	NA	TRBJ1-1	NA	TGTGCCAGCAGCGTACGTGGCGTAGGGGACACTGAAGCTTTCTTT	CASSVRGVGDTEAFF
TRBV19	NA	TRBJ2-7	TRBD1	TGTGCCAGTAGTCTGATCCGGGACAGTCGGGAGCAGTACTTC	CASSLIRDSREQYF
TRBV27	NA	TRBJ2-7	TRBD1	TGTGCCAGCAGGCCCGGGACAGTATCCTACGAGCAGTACTTC	CASRPGTVSYEQYF
TRBV2	NA	TRBJ1-4	TRBD1	TGTGCCAGCAGTAGGGGACAGTATGAAAAACTGTTTTTT	CASSRGQYEKLFF
TRBV14	NA	TRBJ1-2	TRBD1	TGTGCCAGCAGCCTCCAGGGGGCCAATGGCTACACCTTC	CASSLQGANGYTF
TRBV7-9	NA	TRBJ1-3	TRBD1	TGTGCCAGCAGCCCTACAGGGGGCTCTGGAAACACCATATATTTT	CASSPTGGSGNTIYF
TRBV18	NA	TRBJ1-2	TRBD1	TGTGCCAGCTCGCCGGGACAGATCTATGGCTACACCTTC	CASSPGQIYGYTF
TRBV11-2	once	TRBJ2-1	TRBD2	TGTGCCAGCAGTCCAAGGATGGGTTTGTTGGCTAGCGGGGGGAGCTCCTACAATGAGCAGTTCTTC	CASSPRMGLLASGGSSYNEQFF
TRBV19	NA	TRBJ2-2	TRBD1	TGTGCCAGTAGTATCGGGGACAGGGTCTACACCGGGGAGCTGTTTTTT	CASSIGDRVYTGELFF
TRBV7-3	NA	TRBJ2-3	NA	TGTGCCAGCAGCGACCTAGGCCGGGGTGGAGATACGCAGTATTTT	CASSDLGRGGDTQYF
TRBV19	NA	TRBJ1-2	TRBD1	TGTGCCAGTACCCTAGGCACCGGGACAGGGTCCACCTTC	CASTLGTGTGSTF
TRBV7-8	NA	TRBJ1-5	NA	TGTGCCAGCAGCGGCAGGGGTGCTCAGCCCCAGCATTTT	CASSGRGAQPQHF
TRBV11-2	NA	TRBJ1-1	TRBD1	TGTGCCAGCAACCAAGGGGGCTGGGACACTGAAGCTTTCTTT	CASNQGGWDTEAFF
TRBV27	NA	TRBJ2-3	TRBD2	TGTGCCAGCAGCCATTCAAGCGGGGGCACAGATACGCAGTATTTT	CASSHSSGGTDTQYF
TRBV13	NA	TRBJ2-5	NA	TGTGCCAGCAGCTCTTACCGGGACATGGAAGAGACCCAGTACTTC	CASSSYRDMEETQYF
TRBV2	NA	TRBJ1-1	NA	TGTGCCAGCAGTGAAAGGGGAGGCGTTTACACTGAAGCTTTCTTT	CASSERGGVYTEAFF
TRBV21-1	NA	TRBJ2-5	NA	TGTGCCAGCAGCATCCGGGACAGGGCATTTTATGTGGAGACCCAGTACTTC	CASSIRDRAFYVETQYF
TRBV19	NA	TRBJ2-5	NA	TGTGCCAGTAAGCAGGGAAGCCAAGAGACCCAGTACTTC	CASKQGSQETQYF
TRBV9	NA	TRBJ1-1	NA	TGTGCCAGCAGCGGGAGAGGAGCAGGGGTGGCTACTGAAGCTTTCTTT	CASSGRGAGVATEAFF
TRBV11-2	NA	TRBJ1-5	TRBD1	TGTGCCAGCAGCTTGGGGACAGGGGGTAATCAGCCCCAGCATTTT	CASSLGTGGNQPQHF
TRBV11-2	NA	TRBJ2-2	TRBD2	TGTGCCAGCAGCTTACTAGCGGTCTCTACAGGGGAGCTGTTTTTT	CASSLLAVSTGELFF
TRBV27	NA	TRBJ1-2	NA	TGTGCCAGCAGTTTCAAGGGACTGGGCTACACCTTC	CASSFKGLGYTF
TRBV5-1	once	TRBJ1-6	TRBD1	TGCGCCAGCAGCCAAACAGGGGTCCAGTTCCCCCTCCACTTT	CASSQTGVQFPLHF
TRBV19	NA	TRBJ1-2	NA	TGTGCCAGTATTGAGCGGGGGCTCTCCTATGGCTACACCTTC	CASIERGLSYGYTF
TRBV7-3	NA	TRBJ1-1	TRBD1	TGTGCCAGCAGCCCCGTGGGGGGACAGGGGCACCCATCGAACACTGAAGCTTTCTTT	CASSPVGGQGHPSNTEAFF
TRBV30	once	TRBJ1-1	NA	TGTGCCTGGAGCCCTCCGGGGGGGGAGACTGAAGCTTTCTTT	CAWSPPGGETEAFF
TRBV9	NA	TRBJ2-7	TRBD2	TGTGCCAGCAGCGTAGCCGCGGGGGGGTGGGACGAGCAGTACTTC	CASSVAAGGWDEQYF
TRBV19	once	TRBJ2-7	TRBD1	TGTGCCAGTAGTATAGATAAGGACAGGGGCCGACGGGAGCAGTACTTC	CASSIDKDRGRREQYF
TRBV2	NA	TRBJ1-2	NA	TGTGCCAGCAACGGGATGGGGTTCAGCGGCTACACCTTC	CASNGMGFSGYTF
TRBV6-6	NA	TRBJ1-4	NA	TGTGCCAGCGGGGGGTCCGGCGCGACTAATGAAAAACTGTTTTTT	CASGGSGATNEKLFF
TRBV7-2	NA	TRBJ1-4	TRBD1	TGTGCCAGCAGCTCCTTGACAGGGGGCAGGGAAAAACTGTTTTTT	CASSSLTGGREKLFF
TRBV27	NA	TRBJ2-2	TRBD1	TGTGCCAGCAGTTGGGGACAGGGCACCGGGGAGCTGTTTTTT	CASSWGQGTGELFF
TRBV19	NA	TRBJ2-1	NA	TGTGCCAGTAGTATATCAGGGGCGACTGAGCAGTTCTTC	CASSISGATEQFF
TRBV19	NA	TRBJ1-5	NA	TGTGCCAGTAGACTCGAGTTCCCTCAGCCCCAGCATTTT	CASRLEFPQPQHF
TRBV2	NA	TRBJ2-7	TRBD1	TGTGCCAGCTCTGGGACAGGCCAGTACGAGCAGTACTTC	CASSGTGQYEQYF
TRBV7-8	NA	TRBJ1-5	NA	TGTGCCAGCAGAGGTGAGGGCAATCAGCCCCAGCATTTT	CASRGEGNQPQHF
TRBV5-1	NA	TRBJ2-7	NA	TGCGCCAGCAGCTTGAGTTCAGGACAGCCGAGCTCCTACGAGCAGTACTTC	CASSLSSGQPSSYEQYF
TRBV20-1	NA	TRBJ1-2	TRBD1	TGCAGTGCTAGTGGGGACAGGGCGGCTGGCTACACCTTC	CSASGDRAAGYTF
TRBV6-1	NA	TRBJ2-4	TRBD2	TGTGCCAGCAGTGAAAGGGAGGGGTGGACCCCTAGAAACATTCAGTACTTC	CASSEREGWTPRNIQYF
TRBV3-1/TRBV3-2	few	TRBJ1-2	NA	TGTGCCAGCACCCAGACCGGGACAAAACCCCATGGCTACACCTTC	CASTQTGTKPHGYTF
TRBV3-1/TRBV3-2	NA	TRBJ2-7	NA	TGTGCCAGCAGCCAAGTAGAAACCGTCTACTTC	CASSQVETVYF
TRBV11-1	NA	TRBJ1-2	NA	TGTGCCAGCAGCCCCGGGAAGCGGGATGGCTACACCTTC	CASSPGKRDGYTF
TRBV3-1/TRBV3-2	NA	TRBJ1-2	TRBD1	TGTGCCAGCAGGGCGACAGGGGGCGCCGATGGCTACACCTTC	CASRATGGADGYTF
TRBV9	once	TRBJ2-7	NA	TGTGCCAGCAGCGCACAGGGGGGGTTTCCCTACGAGCAGTACTTC	CASSAQGGFPYEQYF
TRBV5-5	NA	TRBJ2-7	TRBD1	TGTGCCAGCACCCCGACAGGGAACCACGAGCAGTACTTC	CASTPTGNHEQYF
TRBV5-6	NA	TRBJ1-3	NA	TGTGCCAGCAGCCGCCCCCCTGGACAGTCACGCTCTGGAAACACCATATATTTT	CASSRPPGQSRSGNTIYF
TRBV5-4	NA	TRBJ2-2	NA	TGTGCCAGCAGCCACGGTGCGGGGACTCTTGGGGGGGAGCTGTTTTTT	CASSHGAGTLGGELFF
TRBV7-8	once	TRBJ2-1	TRBD2	TGTGCCAGCAGCTTGGGTTTTAGCGGGGGGATCAATGAGCAGTTCTTC	CASSLGFSGGINEQFF
TRBV11-2	NA	TRBJ1-5	TRBD1	TGTGCCAGCAGCTTAGGGACAGGGGGACGGCAGCCCCAGCATTTT	CASSLGTGGRQPQHF
TRBV18	NA	TRBJ1-2	NA	TGTGCCAGCTCACCCTCTCATGACAAAAATGGCTACACCTTC	CASSPSHDKNGYTF
TRBV7-3	NA	TRBJ1-1	NA	TGTGCCAGCAGTGTACAGGGCGGCACTGAAGCTTTCTTT	CASSVQGGTEAFF